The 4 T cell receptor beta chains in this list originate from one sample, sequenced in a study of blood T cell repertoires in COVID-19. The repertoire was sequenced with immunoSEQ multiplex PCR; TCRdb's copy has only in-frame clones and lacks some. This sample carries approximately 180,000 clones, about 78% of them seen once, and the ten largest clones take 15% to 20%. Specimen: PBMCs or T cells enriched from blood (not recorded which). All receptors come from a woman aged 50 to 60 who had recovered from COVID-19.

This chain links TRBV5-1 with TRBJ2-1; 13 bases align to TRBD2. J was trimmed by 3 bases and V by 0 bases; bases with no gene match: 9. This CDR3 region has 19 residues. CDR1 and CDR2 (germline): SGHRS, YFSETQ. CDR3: CASSLALRLAGGRYNEQFF. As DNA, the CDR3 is TGCGCCAGCAGCTTGGCCCTTAGACTAGCGGGAGGACGCTACAATGAGCAGTTCTTC.

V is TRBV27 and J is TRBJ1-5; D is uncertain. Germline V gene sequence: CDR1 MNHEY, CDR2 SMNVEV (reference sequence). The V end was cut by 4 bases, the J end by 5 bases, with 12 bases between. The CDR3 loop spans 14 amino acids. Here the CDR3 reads CASSSQSPYQPQHF. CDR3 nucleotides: TGTGCCAGCAGTTCACAAAGTCCTTATCAGCCCCAGCATTTT.

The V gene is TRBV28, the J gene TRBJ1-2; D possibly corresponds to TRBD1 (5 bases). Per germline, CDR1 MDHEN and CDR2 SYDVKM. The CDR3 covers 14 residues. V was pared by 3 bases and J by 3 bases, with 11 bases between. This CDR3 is CASSFKWGDYGYTF. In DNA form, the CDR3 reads TGTGCCAGCAGTTTTAAGTGGGGGGACTATGGCTACACCTTC.

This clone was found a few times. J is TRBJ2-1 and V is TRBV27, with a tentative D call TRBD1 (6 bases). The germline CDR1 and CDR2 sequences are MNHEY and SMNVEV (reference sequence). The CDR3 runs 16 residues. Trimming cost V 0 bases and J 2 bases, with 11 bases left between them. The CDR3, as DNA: TGTGCCAGCAGTTTATCGGGGGCAACTACCTACAATGAGCAGTTCTTC. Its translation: CASSLSGATTYNEQFF.